Below, 14 T cell receptor beta chains from the same sample are listed, as sequenced in a study of regulatory T cells in long-lasting Graves disease. Stated time point: persistent/refractory GD, antithyroid drugs over 5 years with positive TRAb. Construction of the TCR library relied on RNA isolated from PBMCs. Through Arm-PCR of CDR3 regions and iRepertoire HTBI primers, TCR beta libraries were built. TCRdb analysed the multiplex PCR reads with MiXCR anew, one entry per CDR3 protein. The sample has some 340,000 distinct CDR3 sequences, 20% to 25% seen once. The material sequenced was peripheral blood mononuclear cells (PBMCs), taken when the disease was refractory, from a patient treated with antithyroid drugs. These receptors came from a woman in her thirties or forties with Graves disease.

This chain connects TRBV29-1 to TRBJ2-1, with TRBD2 as a possible D gene (6 bases). CDR3 length: 15 residues. The V gene's germline CDR1 is SQVTM and CDR2 ANQGSEA. Trimming stripped 3 bases from V and 5 bases from J, with 17 bases between. The CDR3 nucleotides are TGCAGCGTTGAGGCGGGGTCGAAGGAAAACAATGAGCAGTTCTTC. Its protein is CSVEAGSKENNEQFF.

This clonotype turned up a few times. The V call is TRBV28, the J call TRBJ2-3; 10 nucleotides align to TRBD1. The V and J ends lost 4 bases and 4 bases, in that order; junction bases with no gene match: 8. The CDR3 spans 16 residues. Germline-derived CDR1 and CDR2 are MDHEN and SYDVKM. CDR3 protein: CASSSPGQGSPDTQYF. The DNA for the CDR3 is TGTGCCAGCAGTTCCCCGGGACAGGGGTCCCCAGATACGCAGTATTTT. Full variable domain (remainder filled in from reference TRBV28 and TRBJ2-3): DVKVTQSSRYLVKRTGEKVFLECVQDMDHENMFWYRQDPGLGLRLIYFSYDVKMKEKGDIPEGYSVSREKKERFSLILESASTNQTSMYLCASSSPGQGSPDTQYFGPGTRLTVL.

This clonotype was detected ten times or more. The chain recombines TRBV6-1 with TRBJ1-4; D is undetermined. The germline CDR1 and CDR2 sequences are MNHNS and SASEGT. CDR3 length: 14 amino acids. The V gene lost 3 bases and the J gene lost 8 bases, with 13 bases spanning the gap. The CDR3 nucleotides read TGTGCCAGCAGTGACAGCCCCTGGGAGGAAAAACTGTTTTTT. Translation: CASSDSPWEEKLFF.

This clonotype was observed many times. V gene TRBV28 combines with J gene TRBJ1-2, with 8 bases lining up with TRBD1. Trimming removed 3 bases from V and 4 bases from J; junction bases left unmatched: 4. The CDR3 contains 14 residues. Germline loops: CDR1 MDHEN, CDR2 SYDVKM. CDR3 coding DNA: TGTGCCAGCAGTTTCAGGGGGCTTGGCTATGGCTACACCTTC. Its protein is CASSFRGLGYGYTF.

The table lists this clonotype with many counts. The chain links TRBV28 to TRBJ1-5; unclear D gene. Looked up from germline, CDR1 is MDHEN and CDR2 is SYDVKM. Deletions cut 6 bases from V and 8 bases from J, with 11 bases between. The CDR3 is 12 amino acids. CDR3 bases: TGTGCCAGCAGAGTCGCGCCGGAGCCCCAGCATTTT. Translating gives CASRVAPEPQHF.

The chain has TRBV5-1 and TRBJ2-6; D might be TRBD2 (5 bases). The CDR3 runs to 13 residues. CDR1 is SGHRS and CDR2 is YFSETQ in the germline V gene. Trimming took off 6 bases at V and 2 bases at J, with 6 bases between the two ends. CDR3 sequence reads: CASKGAGANVLTF. CDR3 DNA: TGCGCCAGCAAGGGAGCTGGGGCCAACGTCCTGACTTTC.

In its sample, this clonotype was seen many times. This chain links TRBV13 with TRBJ2-7, with 8 bases matching TRBD1. V trimming: 5 bases; J trimming: 3 bases; junction bases outside the gene matches: 12. CDR1 PRHDT and CDR2 FYEKMQ come from the germline V gene (reference sequence). The CDR3 totals 16 residues. The CDR3: CASSGQGPDPLYEQYF. For the CDR3, the DNA is TGTGCCAGCAGCGGACAGGGCCCCGACCCCCTCTACGAGCAGTACTTC.

This clonotype was observed a handful of times. The J gene is TRBJ2-3, the V gene TRBV2; D gene unclear. The CDR3 consists of 14 residues. Deletions cut 7 bases from V and 1 base from J, with 12 bases between. CDR1 is SNHLY, CDR2 FYNNEI, per germline. DNA for the CDR3: TGTGCCAGCACCTTGGATCGGGGCACAGATACGCAGTATTTT. Amino acids: CASTLDRGTDTQYF.

The chain joins TRBV9 to TRBJ1-1; TRBD1 is a possible D gene (6 bases). CDR1 is SGDLS, CDR2 YYNGEE, per germline. Between the trimmed V and J ends, which lost 4 bases and 4 bases, there was a span of 14 bases. The CDR3 contains 14 residues. CDR3 region: CASSPGHLSTEAFF. The CDR3 DNA is TGTGCCAGCAGCCCGGGACACCTTAGCACTGAAGCTTTCTTT.

This clonotype came up a few times. This rearrangement joins TRBV9 to TRBJ1-5, with TRBD1 as a possible D gene (6 bases). The CDR3 runs to 15 residues. V gave up 2 bases and J gave up 0 bases, with 9 bases separating them. In germline, CDR1 is SGDLS, CDR2 YYNGEE. The CDR3 region has the DNA TGTGCCAGCAGCGTTACAGGGAGTAGCAATCAGCCCCAGCATTTT. Translating gives CASSVTGSSNQPQHF.

The table lists this clonotype with many counts. The gene calls are TRBV28 and TRBJ2-7; D possibly uses TRBD1 or TRBD2 (5 bases each). Per germline, CDR1 MDHEN and CDR2 SYDVKM. The CDR3 runs to 14 residues. V shed 3 bases and J shed 2 bases, with 11 bases lying between them. CDR3 in DNA: TGTGCCAGCAGTTTGAGGGGACCCACCTACGAGCAGTACTTC. It is translated as CASSLRGPTYEQYF. The full variable domain, with the rest looked up from reference TRBV28 and TRBJ2-7, is DVKVTQSSRYLVKRTGEKVFLECVQDMDHENMFWYRQDPGLGLRLIYFSYDVKMKEKGDIPEGYSVSREKKERFSLILESASTNQTSMYLCASSLRGPTYEQYFGPGTRLTVT.

This clonotype was observed at least ten times. The chain uses TRBV27 and TRBJ2-4; D not resolved. Trimming left V 6 bases short and J 3 bases short, with 12 bases between. The CDR3 length is 14 residues. The germline V gene encodes CDR1 MNHEY and CDR2 SMNVEV (reference sequence). The CDR3 reads CASSEYGSKNIQYF. The CDR3 DNA sequence: TGTGCCAGCAGCGAATACGGTAGCAAAAACATTCAGTACTTC.

There are many counts of this clonotype. The V and J genes are TRBV20-1 and TRBJ2-7; possible D gene TRBD2, 7 bases. The germline V gene has CDR1 DFQATT and CDR2 SNEGSKA (reference sequence). V shed 4 bases and J shed 6 bases, with 22 bases lying between them. The CDR3 covers 15 residues. DNA of the CDR3: TGCAGTGCTAACGGGGGAGGGGGGGGAAGTGGCGAGCAGTACTTC. This translates into CSANGGGGGSGEQYF.

The chain links TRBV5-1 to TRBJ2-3; perhaps TRBD2 as D (6 bases). Trimming pared 3 bases from V and 5 bases from J, leaving 16 bases between. This CDR3 has 15 residues. Germline loops: CDR1 SGHRS, CDR2 YFSETQ. CDR3 coding DNA: TGCGCCAGCAGCTCTCGACTAGACGAAGGAGATACGCAGTATTTT. As protein: CASSSRLDEGDTQYF.